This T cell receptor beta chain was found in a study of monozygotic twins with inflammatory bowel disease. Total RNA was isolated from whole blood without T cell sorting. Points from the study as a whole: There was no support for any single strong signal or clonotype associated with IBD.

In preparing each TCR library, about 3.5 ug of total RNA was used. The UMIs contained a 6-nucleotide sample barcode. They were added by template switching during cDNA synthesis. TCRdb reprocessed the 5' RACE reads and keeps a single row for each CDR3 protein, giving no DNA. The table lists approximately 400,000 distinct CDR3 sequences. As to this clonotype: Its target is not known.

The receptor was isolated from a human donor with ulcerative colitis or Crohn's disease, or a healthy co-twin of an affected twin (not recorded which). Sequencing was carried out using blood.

The CDR3 sequence is CASSKTSGGDNEQFF. The V and J genes are TRBV5-1 and TRBJ2-1; the TCRdb call, TRBD2, lacks DNA for checking. This CDR3 region has 15 residues. The germline V gene has CDR1 SGHRS and CDR2 YFSETQ.